This T cell receptor beta chain was obtained from a study of lymphopenia after photon versus proton radiotherapy. Findings of the study overall: A bigger post-nadir fall in TCR diversity correlated inversely with survival time in deceased patients. Oligoclonal CD8+ Temra expansion after nadir drove photon patients' diversity drop. Proton therapy kept repertoires fairly stable, unlike photons, which gained effector/memory cells.

This clone was observed once. Its antigen is undetermined. With 4 bases removed from V and 5 bases from J, the gap between germline ends came to 14 bases. There are 14 residues in the CDR3. The germline CDR1 and CDR2 sequences are WSHSY and SAAADI. Repertoires were generated with immunoSEQ multiplex PCR, while TCRdb's copy carries only in-frame clones and drops some. The data show approximately 160,000 clones, about 85% seen once. Sequencing used peripheral blood, obtained from a patient treated with photon-based radiotherapy. The sequence came from a man aged 50-60 years with gastric cancer. The chain has TRBV10-2 and TRBJ2-5; weak D call: TRBD2 (5 bases). The CDR3 protein is CASSGPLEVETQYF. The CDR3 region has the DNA TGCGCCAGCAGTGGGCCGCTGGAGGTCGAGACCCAGTACTTC.